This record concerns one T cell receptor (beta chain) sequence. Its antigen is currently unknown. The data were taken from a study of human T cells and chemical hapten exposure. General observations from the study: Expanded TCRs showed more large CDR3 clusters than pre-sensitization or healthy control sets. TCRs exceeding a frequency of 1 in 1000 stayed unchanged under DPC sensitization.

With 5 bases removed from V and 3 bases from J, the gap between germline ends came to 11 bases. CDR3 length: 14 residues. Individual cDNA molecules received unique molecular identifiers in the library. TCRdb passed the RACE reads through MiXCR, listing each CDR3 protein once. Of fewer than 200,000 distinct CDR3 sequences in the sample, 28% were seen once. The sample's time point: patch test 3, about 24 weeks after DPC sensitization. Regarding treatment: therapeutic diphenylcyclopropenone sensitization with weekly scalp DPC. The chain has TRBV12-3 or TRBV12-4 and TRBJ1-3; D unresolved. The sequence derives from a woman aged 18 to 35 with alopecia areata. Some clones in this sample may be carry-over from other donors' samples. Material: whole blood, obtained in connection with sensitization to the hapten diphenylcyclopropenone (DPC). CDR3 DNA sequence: TGTGCCAGCAGTGCTATTGCGGGTGGAAACACCATATATTTT. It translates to CASSAIAGGNTIYF.